This TCR beta chain was obtained from a study of CD8 T cells in seronegative destructive rheumatoid arthritis (TCRdb year 2020). In the study overall: Seven of the eight CND-RA patients were receiving biological drugs at sampling. Researchers compared peripheral CD8+ TCRbeta repertoires from patients with CCP-negative destructive rheumatoid arthritis (CND-RA) against repertoires from newly diagnosed seropositive RA, seronegative RA and healthy controls. The seropositive RA, seronegative RA and healthy control comparison cohorts were obtained from an earlier published TCRbeta dataset rather than being newly sequenced. General study outcomes and caveats: No public clonotype enrichment survived Benjamini-Hochberg correction across the 110,000 or so clonotypes tested. The study acknowledged the small size of the CND-RA cohort as a limitation. Because diagnostic samples were lacking, the TCR repertoire differences may partly reflect years of poor disease control rather than having been present at onset. A distinct set of enriched public clonotypes appeared to be carried by CND-RA patients, and this finding was interpreted by the authors as support for a separate disease subset. With age adjusted for, CD8+ TCRbeta repertoires in CND-RA patients appeared less diverse and more clonal than repertoires in other RA subtypes. Compared with controls and other RA subtypes, CND-RA repertoires contained more CMV-reactive and fewer influenza A-reactive CD8+ TCRbeta sequences.

Following the manufacturer's instructions, genomic DNA from CD8+ cells served as the input for TCRbeta sequencing. A genomics technology centre in Finland performed the TCRbeta sequencing with the immunoSEQ assay. As for how the authors treated the data: The clonotype tables produced by the immunoSEQ preprocessing pipeline were converted into VDJtools format, and any non-productive clonotypes were filtered out. Any sample with fewer than 10,000 reads was excluded, the remaining samples were subsampled to 10,000 reads, and most of the eight CND-RA samples made it through. The VDJtools CalcDiversityStats function was applied to data subsampled to 10,000 reads to calculate Shannon-Wiener, Simpson and clonality indices. Non-singleton TCRbeta clonotypes were hard-matched, with no mismatches allowed, against VDJdb to infer antigen specificity. CDR3 sequences differing by one amino acid (Hamming distance 1) were grouped into clusters with potentially shared antigen targets. Public clonotypes were tested for group enrichment with one-sided Fisher's exact tests after resampling groups to six samples, repeated ten times. The clones in this table, taken by TCRdb from immuneACCESS, are in-frame only. Not every clone is retained; where verified, under half of the shortfall comes from an unresolved V gene, and the cause of the rest is unknown. V and J calls and clone size come straight from that table; D and trimming were deduced from the DNA. Here the sample has about 13,000 clones; 75% to 90% occur a single time. Jointly, the top ten make up 27% of the sample.

A remark on this clone: Its antigen remains undetermined. No quality values exist for individual bases; no much larger clone is one base distant.

The CDR3 runs 12 amino acids, cysteine and phenylalanine included. Of the read, only the CDR3 DNA is kept; its 36 bases are in frame from base 1. CDR1 and CDR2, looked up from the germline V gene, are SQVTM and ANQGSEA. V is pared back by 7 bases and J by 5 bases, with 11 bases lying between the germline termini. A negative result on the clinical CCP2 antibody test was shown by CND-RA patients, and progression of joint destruction was observed despite active therapy. Every CND-RA patient showed typical joint destruction in the wrists and ankles and had failed conventional anti-rheumatic therapy. Sampling of CND-RA patients was performed not at diagnosis but after long disease histories, which spanned decades in several cases. Fifty millilitres of EDTA-anticoagulated peripheral blood were drawn from each patient. Ficoll-Paque PLUS density gradient separation was used to isolate peripheral blood mononuclear cells. AutoMACS magnetic bead positive selection was used to isolate CD8+ cells from fresh or cryopreserved PBMCs, and purity was verified by flow cytometry. Genomic DNA was extracted with Nucleospin Tissue or Tissue XS kits and quantified on a Qubit 2.0 fluorometer.

The material sequenced was CD8+ T cells from blood. The chain uses TRBV29-1 and TRBJ2-2; possibly the D gene is TRBD2, per 5 matching bases. This TCR was recovered from a woman aged 30 to 49 with seronegative destructive rheumatoid arthritis. The DNA is TGCAGCGCCCTTCCGGGGACCGGGGAGCTGTTTTTT. This encodes CSALPGTGELFF.